The 2 T cell receptor beta chains below all came from one sample that was sequenced in a study of technical replicates of blood from several donors. Sequencing used immunoSEQ multiplex PCR; TCRdb keeps in-frame clones, though not all of them. The sample holds some 76,000 clones; less than 99% are singletons and the top ten take approximately 0.2%. Source material: T cells isolated from PBMCs. The source of these receptors is a human donor in good health.

The J gene is TRBJ1-3, the V gene TRBV6-5, with D tentatively TRBD1 (6 bases). Germline loops: CDR1 MNHEY, CDR2 SVGAGI. CDR3 length: 14 amino acids. V was cut by 8 bases and J by 4 bases, with 15 bases left in between. This CDR3 reads CASLDRTGGNTIYF. CDR3 bases: TGTGCCAGCCTCGACAGGACGGGAGGAAACACCATATATTTT.

The chain recombines TRBV2 with TRBJ1-5, with 12 bases aligning to TRBD1. CDR3 length: 14 residues. Germline CDR1 reads SNHLY; CDR2 reads FYNNEI. V shed 7 bases, J shed 6 bases, and the junction held 4 bases outside the gene matches. DNA of the CDR3: TGTGCCAGCAAGGGACAGGGGGCAGCTCAGCCCCAGCATTTT. It yields the protein CASKGQGAAQPQHF.